The sample holds many counts of the clone carrying this T cell receptor (beta chain). These data belong to a study of T-cell reconstitution after alpha-beta-depleted transplantation in children. TCRbeta library construction was performed incorporating unique molecular identifiers. TCRdb reprocessed the PCR reads with MiXCR, giving one entry per CDR3 protein. The sample includes roughly 100,000 distinct CDR3 sequences, about 6.8% seen only once; the top ten take about 17%. CDR1 and CDR2 from the germline V gene are SEHNR and FQNEAQ (reference sequence). The CDR3 loop spans 16 amino acids. V lost 4 bases, J lost 4 bases, and 17 bases lay in between.

The sequence was collected from a boy younger than 10 with acute lymphoblastic leukemia, due to receive a stem cell transplant. This sample comprised PBMCs, obtained before TCRalphabeta/CD19-depleted stem cell transplant. V gene TRBV7-9 combines with J gene TRBJ2-1; D remains ambiguous. The chain's CDR3 is CASSSNDIPEYNEQFF. CDR3 bases: TGTGCCAGCAGCTCAAATGACATCCCGGAATACAATGAGCAGTTCTTC.